A selection of T cell receptor beta chains follows, all from one sample in a study of T cell repertoires in aging, cancer and after chemotherapy. TCRdb analysed the multiplex PCR reads with MiXCR anew, one entry per CDR3 protein. The repertoire consists of 10,000 to 15,000 distinct CDR3 sequences, with approximately 30% occurring once and the leading ten covering 9.5% to 13%. The material sequenced was blood. The receptors stem from a human donor in good health. The donor label of this sample is uncertain. CDR3s include the opening cysteine and the closing phenylalanine or tryptophan. The order of the fields is CDR3 protein, CDR3 DNA, D gene, J gene, V gene, clone size. A D gene is named only where the DNA matches it firmly. Some rows mark clone size as missing; the rest say once, few, many or name a class of expanded clone.

cdr3_aa: CSALRLATLDEQFF
cdr3_nt: TGCAGCGCCCTCAGACTAGCGACCCTCGATGAGCAGTTCTTC
d_call: TRBD2
j_call: TRBJ2-1
v_call: TRBV29-1
clone_size: NA

cdr3_aa: CASSNEVGYEQYF
cdr3_nt: TGTGCCAGTAGTAATGAGGTCGGCTACGAGCAGTACTTC
d_call: NA
j_call: TRBJ2-7
v_call: TRBV19
clone_size: few

cdr3_aa: CASSPKGGGETQYF
cdr3_nt: TGTGCCAGCTCTCCCAAGGGGGGCGGCGAGACCCAGTACTTC
d_call: NA
j_call: TRBJ2-5
v_call: TRBV18
clone_size: NA

cdr3_aa: CAGSQGTSGGAETQYF
cdr3_nt: TGTGCCGGCAGCCAAGGGACTAGCGGGGGGGCAGAGACCCAGTACTTC
d_call: TRBD2
j_call: TRBJ2-5
v_call: TRBV4-2
clone_size: once

cdr3_aa: CAWSPRGGEKLFF
cdr3_nt: TGTGCCTGGAGTCCCAGGGGGGGCGAAAAACTGTTTTTT
d_call: TRBD1
j_call: TRBJ1-4
v_call: TRBV30
clone_size: few

cdr3_aa: CASRLAGGILTYNEQFF
cdr3_nt: TGTGCCAGCAGACTAGCGGGGGGCATACTAACATACAATGAGCAGTTCTTC
d_call: TRBD2
j_call: TRBJ2-1
v_call: TRBV27
clone_size: few

cdr3_aa: CASSLGQASSYEQYF
cdr3_nt: TGCGCCAGCAGCTTGGGACAGGCGAGCTCCTACGAGCAGTACTTC
d_call: NA
j_call: TRBJ2-7
v_call: TRBV5-1
clone_size: NA

cdr3_aa: CASSQPGQDGTEAFF
cdr3_nt: TGCGCCAGCAGCCAACCAGGACAGGACGGGACTGAAGCTTTCTTT
d_call: TRBD1
j_call: TRBJ1-1
v_call: TRBV7-6
clone_size: once

cdr3_aa: CASSPSLAGKLYNEQFF
cdr3_nt: TGTGCCAGCTCACCCTCGCTAGCGGGCAAATTATACAATGAGCAGTTCTTC
d_call: TRBD2
j_call: TRBJ2-1
v_call: TRBV18
clone_size: few

cdr3_aa: CASSPRQGITDTQYF
cdr3_nt: TGTGCCAGCTCGCCCCGCCAGGGAATCACAGATACGCAGTATTTT
d_call: NA
j_call: TRBJ2-3
v_call: TRBV18
clone_size: few

cdr3_aa: CASSLTGDGANVLTF
cdr3_nt: TGTGCCAGCAGCCTCACAGGGGATGGGGCCAACGTCCTGACTTTC
d_call: TRBD1
j_call: TRBJ2-6
v_call: TRBV6-5
clone_size: medium-sized

cdr3_aa: CASSATGANSPLHF
cdr3_nt: TGTGCCAGCAGTGCTACAGGAGCTAATTCACCCCTCCACTTT
d_call: NA
j_call: TRBJ1-6
v_call: TRBV6-4
clone_size: few

cdr3_aa: CASSPSRTGGGYTF
cdr3_nt: TGTGCCAGCTCACCTTCAAGGACAGGCGGGGGCTACACCTTC
d_call: TRBD1
j_call: TRBJ1-2
v_call: TRBV18
clone_size: NA

cdr3_aa: CASNPRGGGGELFF
cdr3_nt: TGTGCCAGCAACCCTAGGGGGGGCGGCGGGGAGCTGTTTTTT
d_call: NA
j_call: TRBJ2-2
v_call: TRBV12-3/TRBV12-4
clone_size: medium-sized

cdr3_aa: CASSGWDSTDTQYF
cdr3_nt: TGTGCCAGCAGTGGATGGGACAGCACAGATACGCAGTATTTT
d_call: NA
j_call: TRBJ2-3
v_call: TRBV2
clone_size: NA